This TCR beta chain was sequenced during a study of cytomegalovirus exposure and HLA in healthy donors. With regard to this clone: Its antigen remains unknown.

Study results and caveats: Within a later analysis, the majority of CMV-associated TCR beta chains appeared HLA-restricted.

Researchers ran the PCR with 60 Vbeta and 13 Jbeta primers. TCRdb's copy holds only in-frame clones and misses some; the assay was immunoSEQ multiplex PCR. Of 200,000 to 250,000 clones listed, approximately 87% were seen once; the top ten hold over 1%. Trimming cost V 0 bases and J 6 bases; bases outside gene matches: 6. The germline V gene has CDR1 LGHNA and CDR2 YSLEER. This CDR3 contains 16 residues. The sequencing input was PBMCs. The TCR was taken from a human donor in good health. V is TRBV4-3 and J is TRBJ2-1; 9 bases fit TRBD2. This CDR3 is CASSQEGSGSINEQFF. CDR3 coding DNA: TGCGCCAGCAGCCAAGAGGGTAGCGGGAGTATCAATGAGCAGTTCTTC.